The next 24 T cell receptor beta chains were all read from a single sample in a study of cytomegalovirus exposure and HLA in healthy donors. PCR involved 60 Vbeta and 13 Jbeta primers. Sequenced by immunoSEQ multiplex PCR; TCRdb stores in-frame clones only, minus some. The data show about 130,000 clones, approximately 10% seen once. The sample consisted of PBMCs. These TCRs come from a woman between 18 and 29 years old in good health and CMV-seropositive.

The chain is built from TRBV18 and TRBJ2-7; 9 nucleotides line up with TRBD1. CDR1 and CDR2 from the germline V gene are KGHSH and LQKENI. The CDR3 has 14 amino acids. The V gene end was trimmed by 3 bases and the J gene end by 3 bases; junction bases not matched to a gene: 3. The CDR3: CASSPPGQGYEQYF. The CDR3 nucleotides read TGTGCCAGCTCACCGCCGGGACAGGGCTACGAGCAGTACTTC.

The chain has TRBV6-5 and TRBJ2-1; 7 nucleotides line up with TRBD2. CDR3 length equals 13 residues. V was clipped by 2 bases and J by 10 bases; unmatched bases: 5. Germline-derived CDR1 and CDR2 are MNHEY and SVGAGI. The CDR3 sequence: CASSYQPGLEQFF. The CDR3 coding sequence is TGTGCCAGCAGTTACCAGCCGGGACTAGAGCAGTTCTTC.

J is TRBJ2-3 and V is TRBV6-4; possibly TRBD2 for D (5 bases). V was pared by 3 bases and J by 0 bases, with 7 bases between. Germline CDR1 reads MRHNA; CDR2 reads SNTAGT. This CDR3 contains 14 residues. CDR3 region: CASSEGGSTDTQYF. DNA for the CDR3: TGTGCCAGCAGTGAGGGCGGGAGCACAGATACGCAGTATTTT.

CDR3 residues: CASSADRAKTEAFF. The CDR3, as DNA: TGTGCCAGCAGCGCGGACAGGGCAAAAACTGAAGCTTTCTTT. This chain connects TRBV5-4 to TRBJ1-1, with 8 bases matching TRBD1. J was trimmed by 5 bases and V by 4 bases; bases with no gene match: 7. CDR3 length: 14 amino acids. CDR1 and CDR2 from the germline V gene are SGHNT and YYREEE (reference sequence).

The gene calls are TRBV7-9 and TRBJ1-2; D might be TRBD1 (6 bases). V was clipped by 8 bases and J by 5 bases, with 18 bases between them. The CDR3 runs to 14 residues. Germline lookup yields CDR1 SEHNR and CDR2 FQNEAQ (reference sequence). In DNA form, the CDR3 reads TGTGCCAGCGGTTATTCAGGGGTGCGGTATGGCTACACCTTC. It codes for CASGYSGVRYGYTF.

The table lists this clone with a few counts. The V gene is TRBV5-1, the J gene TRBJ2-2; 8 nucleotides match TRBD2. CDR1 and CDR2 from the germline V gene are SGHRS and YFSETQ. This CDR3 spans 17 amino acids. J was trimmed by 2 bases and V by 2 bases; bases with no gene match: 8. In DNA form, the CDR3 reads TGCGCCAGCAGCTTTTTTGTTAGCGGGATTAACACCGGGGAGCTGTTTTTT. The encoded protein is CASSFFVSGINTGELFF.

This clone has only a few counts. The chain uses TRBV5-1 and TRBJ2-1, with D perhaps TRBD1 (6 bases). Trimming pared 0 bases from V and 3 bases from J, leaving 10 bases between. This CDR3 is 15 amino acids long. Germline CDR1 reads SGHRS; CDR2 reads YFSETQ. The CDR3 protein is CASSLGGQNYNEQFF. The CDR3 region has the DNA TGCGCCAGCAGCTTGGGAGGACAGAACTACAATGAGCAGTTCTTC.

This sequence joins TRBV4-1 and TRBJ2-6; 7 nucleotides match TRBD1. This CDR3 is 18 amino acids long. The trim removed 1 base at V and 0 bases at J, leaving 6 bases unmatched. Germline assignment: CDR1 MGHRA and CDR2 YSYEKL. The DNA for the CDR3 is TGCGCCAGCAGCCAAGGGACAGGCAAGAGCTCTGGGGCCAACGTCCTGACTTTC. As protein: CASSQGTGKSSGANVLTF.

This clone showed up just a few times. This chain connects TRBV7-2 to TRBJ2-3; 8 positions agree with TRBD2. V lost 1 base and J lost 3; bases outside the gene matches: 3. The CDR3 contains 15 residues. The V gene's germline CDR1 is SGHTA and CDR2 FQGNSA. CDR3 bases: TGTGCCAGCAGCTTAGTGGGGACTAGGACAGATACGCAGTATTTT. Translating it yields CASSLVGTRTDTQYF.

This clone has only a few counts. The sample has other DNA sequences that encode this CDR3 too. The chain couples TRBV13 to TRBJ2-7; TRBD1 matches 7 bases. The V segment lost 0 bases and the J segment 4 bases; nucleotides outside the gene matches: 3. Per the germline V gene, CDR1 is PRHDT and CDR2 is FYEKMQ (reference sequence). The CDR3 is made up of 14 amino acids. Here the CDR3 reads CASSLGRGPYEQYF. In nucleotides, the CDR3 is TGTGCCAGCAGCTTAGGTAGGGGGCCGTACGAGCAGTACTTC.

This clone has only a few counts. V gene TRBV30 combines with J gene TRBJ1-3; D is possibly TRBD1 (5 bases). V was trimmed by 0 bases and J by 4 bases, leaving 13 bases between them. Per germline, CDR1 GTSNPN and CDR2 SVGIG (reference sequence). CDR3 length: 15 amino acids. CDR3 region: CAWSVGTVRGNTIYF. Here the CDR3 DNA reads TGTGCCTGGAGTGTTGGGACTGTTCGGGGAAACACCATATATTTT.

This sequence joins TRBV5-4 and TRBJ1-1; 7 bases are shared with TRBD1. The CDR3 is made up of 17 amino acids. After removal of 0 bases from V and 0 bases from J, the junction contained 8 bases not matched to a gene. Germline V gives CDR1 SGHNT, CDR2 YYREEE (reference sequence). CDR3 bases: TGTGCCAGCAGCTTGGAGCCAGGGGGTATCATGAACACTGAAGCTTTCTTT. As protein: CASSLEPGGIMNTEAFF.

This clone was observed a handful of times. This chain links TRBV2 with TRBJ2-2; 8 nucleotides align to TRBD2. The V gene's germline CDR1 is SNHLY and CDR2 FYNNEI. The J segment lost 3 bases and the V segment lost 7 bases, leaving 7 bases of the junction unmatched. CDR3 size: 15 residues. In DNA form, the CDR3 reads TGTGCCAGCACCTCGGCGGGAGGTGACACCGGGGAGCTGTTTTTT. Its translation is CASTSAGGDTGELFF. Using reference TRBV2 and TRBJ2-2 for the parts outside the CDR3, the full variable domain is EPEVTQTPSHQVTQMGQEVILRCVPISNHLYFYWYRQILGQKVEFLVSFYNNEISEKSEIFDDQFSVERPDGSNFTLKIRSTKLEDSAMYFCASTSAGGDTGELFFGEGSRLTVL.

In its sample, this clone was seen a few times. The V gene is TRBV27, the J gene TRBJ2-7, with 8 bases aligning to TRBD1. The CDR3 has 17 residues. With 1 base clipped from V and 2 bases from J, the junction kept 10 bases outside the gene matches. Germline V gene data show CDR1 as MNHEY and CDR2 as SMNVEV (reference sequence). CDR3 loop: CASSLYYTGTGTYEQYF. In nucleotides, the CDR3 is TGTGCCAGCAGTTTATACTATACCGGGACAGGCACCTACGAGCAGTACTTC.

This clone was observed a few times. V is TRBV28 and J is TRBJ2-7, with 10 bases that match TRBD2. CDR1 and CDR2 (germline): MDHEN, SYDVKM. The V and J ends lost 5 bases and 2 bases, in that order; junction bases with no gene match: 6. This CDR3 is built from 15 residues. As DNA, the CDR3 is TGTGCCAGCAGTCCTCTCCTAGCGGGAGCCTACGAGCAGTACTTC. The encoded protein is CASSPLLAGAYEQYF.

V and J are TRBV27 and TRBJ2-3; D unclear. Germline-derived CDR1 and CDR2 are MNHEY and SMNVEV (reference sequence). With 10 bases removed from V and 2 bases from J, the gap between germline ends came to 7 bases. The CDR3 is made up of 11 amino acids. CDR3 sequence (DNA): TGTGCCACTGGAGTCACAGATACGCAGTATTTT. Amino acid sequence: CATGVTDTQYF.

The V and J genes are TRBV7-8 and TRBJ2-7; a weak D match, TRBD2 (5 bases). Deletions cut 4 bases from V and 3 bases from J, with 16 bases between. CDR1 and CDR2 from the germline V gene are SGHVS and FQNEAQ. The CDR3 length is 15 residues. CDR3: CASSSGGELRYEQYF. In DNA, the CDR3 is TGTGCCAGCAGCTCCGGAGGTGAGCTCCGCTACGAGCAGTACTTC. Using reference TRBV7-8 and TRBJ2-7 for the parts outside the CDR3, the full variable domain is GAGVSQSPRYKVAKRGQDVALRCDPISGHVSLFWYQQALGQGPEFLTYFQNEAQLDKSGLPSDRFFAERPEGSVSTLKIQRTQQEDSAVYLCASSSGGELRYEQYFGPGTRLTVT.

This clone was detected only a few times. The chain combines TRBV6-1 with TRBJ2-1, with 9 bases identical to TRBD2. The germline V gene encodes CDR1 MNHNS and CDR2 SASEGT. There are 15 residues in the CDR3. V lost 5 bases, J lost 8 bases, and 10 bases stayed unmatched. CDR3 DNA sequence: TGTGCCAGCAGTCTAGCGGGACGGAGGTTGGATGAGCAGTTCTTC. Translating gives CASSLAGRRLDEQFF.

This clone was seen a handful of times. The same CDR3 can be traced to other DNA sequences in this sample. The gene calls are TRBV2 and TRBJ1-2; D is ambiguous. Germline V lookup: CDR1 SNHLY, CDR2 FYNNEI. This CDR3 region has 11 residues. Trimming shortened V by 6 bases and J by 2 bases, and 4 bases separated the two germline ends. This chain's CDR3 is CASRANYGYTF. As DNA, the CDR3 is TGTGCCAGCAGGGCCAACTATGGCTACACCTTC.

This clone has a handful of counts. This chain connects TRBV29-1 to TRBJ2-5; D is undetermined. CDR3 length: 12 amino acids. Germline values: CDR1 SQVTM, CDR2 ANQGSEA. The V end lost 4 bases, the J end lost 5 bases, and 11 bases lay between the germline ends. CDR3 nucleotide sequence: TGCAGCGTTGGAGAGTTATCCGAGACCCAGTACTTC. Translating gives CSVGELSETQYF.

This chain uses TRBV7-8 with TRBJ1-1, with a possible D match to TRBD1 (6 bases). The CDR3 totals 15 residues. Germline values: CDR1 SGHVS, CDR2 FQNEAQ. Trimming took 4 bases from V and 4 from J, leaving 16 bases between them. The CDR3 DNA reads TGTGCCAGCAGCTCTCAGGGGAGTAGGGCCACTGAAGCTTTCTTT. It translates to CASSSQGSRATEAFF.

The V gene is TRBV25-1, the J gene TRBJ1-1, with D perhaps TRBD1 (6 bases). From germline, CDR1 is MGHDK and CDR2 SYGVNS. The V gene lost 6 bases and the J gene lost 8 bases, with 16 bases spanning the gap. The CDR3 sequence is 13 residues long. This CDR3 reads CASSFSVGTEAFF. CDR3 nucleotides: TGTGCCAGCAGCTTTTCGGTCGGGACAGAAGCTTTCTTT.

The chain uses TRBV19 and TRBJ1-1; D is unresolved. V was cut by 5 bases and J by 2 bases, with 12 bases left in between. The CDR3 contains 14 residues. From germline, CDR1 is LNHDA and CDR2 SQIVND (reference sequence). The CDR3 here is CASSFGTVNTEAFF. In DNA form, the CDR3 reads TGTGCCAGTAGTTTTGGCACCGTCAACACTGAAGCTTTCTTT.

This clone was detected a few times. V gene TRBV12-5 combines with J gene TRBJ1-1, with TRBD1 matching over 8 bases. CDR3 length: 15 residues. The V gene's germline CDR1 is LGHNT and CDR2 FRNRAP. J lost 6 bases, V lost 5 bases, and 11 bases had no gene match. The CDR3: CASGRAGTGDPEAFF. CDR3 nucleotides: TGTGCTAGTGGTCGAGCCGGGACAGGAGATCCTGAAGCTTTCTTT.